Listed below are T cell receptor beta chains from one sample, sequenced in a study of T-cell memory formation after mild COVID-19. TCRdb re-called the 5' RACE reads with MiXCR, one entry per CDR3 protein. Among some 300,000 distinct CDR3 sequences listed, more than 20% were seen once. The sequenced sample was PBMCs or a T cell subset sorted from them (not recorded which). Receptor source: a man younger than 35 who had mild COVID-19 (a few samples of this study predate the infection). Cell type and time point are not known. Both conserved end residues are part of each CDR3. Each record gives: D gene, V gene, J gene, clone size, CDR3 DNA, CDR3 protein. A D gene is named only where the DNA matches it firmly. Where a row states a size, it is once, few, many or the class of an expanded clone; other rows omit it.

D gene: -
V gene: TRBV2
J gene: TRBJ2-2
clone size: few
CDR3 DNA: TGTGCCAGCAGTGAGGAGGGTGCCGGGGAGCTGTTTTTT
CDR3 protein: CASSEEGAGELFF

D gene: TRBD1
V gene: TRBV5-1
J gene: TRBJ2-1
clone size: -
CDR3 DNA: TGCGCCAGCAGCTTGGGGACAGGGGTTCTAAGGTCCTACAATGAGCAGTTCTTC
CDR3 protein: CASSLGTGVLRSYNEQFF

D gene: -
V gene: TRBV3-1
J gene: TRBJ2-3
clone size: -
CDR3 DNA: TGTGCCAGCAGCCAAGAAAAGGCCACAGATACGCAGTATTTT
CDR3 protein: CASSQEKATDTQYF

D gene: TRBD2
V gene: TRBV11-3
J gene: TRBJ2-5
clone size: few
CDR3 DNA: TGTGCCAGCAGCCTAGGTCGCACTAGCGGGGGCTACTCCCAAGAGACCCAGTACTTC
CDR3 protein: CASSLGRTSGGYSQETQYF

D gene: -
V gene: TRBV10-3
J gene: TRBJ1-2
clone size: -
CDR3 DNA: TGTGCCATCAGTGAGGCAGGGCCATTGAATGGCTACACCTTC
CDR3 protein: CAISEAGPLNGYTF

D gene: -
V gene: TRBV5-1
J gene: TRBJ1-6
clone size: few
CDR3 DNA: TGCGCCAGCAGCCCCGATGTGGGGCAAAATTCACCCCTCCACTTT
CDR3 protein: CASSPDVGQNSPLHF

D gene: -
V gene: TRBV7-9
J gene: TRBJ1-5
clone size: many
CDR3 DNA: TGTGCCAGCAGCTCCGATCCGGGGGCGCTTGGAAGGAATCAGCCCCAGCATTTT
CDR3 protein: CASSSDPGALGRNQPQHF

D gene: TRBD1
V gene: TRBV15
J gene: TRBJ2-7
clone size: few
CDR3 DNA: TGTGCCACCAGCGGCCGACGGGACAGTTACGAGCAGTACTTC
CDR3 protein: CATSGRRDSYEQYF

D gene: -
V gene: TRBV5-1
J gene: TRBJ2-7
clone size: many
CDR3 DNA: TGCGCCAGCAACCTCGGTGGGGTATCCTACGAGCAGTACTTC
CDR3 protein: CASNLGGVSYEQYF

D gene: TRBD1
V gene: TRBV6-4
J gene: TRBJ2-3
clone size: -
CDR3 DNA: TGTGCCAGCAGTGGACAGGGGGCTCACACAGATACGCAGTATTTT
CDR3 protein: CASSGQGAHTDTQYF

D gene: -
V gene: TRBV23-1
J gene: TRBJ2-1
clone size: -
CDR3 DNA: TGCGCCAGCAGTCAATCACCCAGGATTTACAATGAGCAGTTCTTC
CDR3 protein: CASSQSPRIYNEQFF

D gene: -
V gene: TRBV7-3
J gene: TRBJ2-3
clone size: -
CDR3 DNA: TGTGCCAGCAGCCCCACCCGGGACACAGATACGCAGTATTTT
CDR3 protein: CASSPTRDTDTQYF

D gene: -
V gene: TRBV12-3/TRBV12-4
J gene: TRBJ1-1
clone size: few
CDR3 DNA: TGTGCCAGCAGTCAAGAGGTCGCAACGGGAGCTTTCTTT
CDR3 protein: CASSQEVATGAFF

D gene: -
V gene: TRBV29-1
J gene: TRBJ1-2
clone size: -
CDR3 DNA: TGCAGCGTTGTAAGGGGTGGGGGCTACACCTTC
CDR3 protein: CSVVRGGGYTF

D gene: -
V gene: TRBV12-3/TRBV12-4
J gene: TRBJ1-5
clone size: -
CDR3 DNA: TGTGCCAGCAGCCTGACAGTCCAGCCCCAGCATTTT
CDR3 protein: CASSLTVQPQHF

D gene: -
V gene: TRBV6-2/TRBV6-3
J gene: TRBJ1-1
clone size: many
CDR3 DNA: TGTGCCAGCCCCCGGGGGACGGGTCATGCGGACACTGAAGCTTTCTTT
CDR3 protein: CASPRGTGHADTEAFF

D gene: TRBD1
V gene: TRBV5-1
J gene: TRBJ1-2
clone size: -
CDR3 DNA: TGCGCCAGCAGGACAGGGGTCGATGGCTACACCTTC
CDR3 protein: CASRTGVDGYTF

D gene: TRBD2
V gene: TRBV2
J gene: TRBJ2-2
clone size: -
CDR3 DNA: TGTGCCAGCAGTGGGCTAGCGGGTCACACCGGGGAGCTGTTTTTT
CDR3 protein: CASSGLAGHTGELFF

D gene: -
V gene: TRBV5-5
J gene: TRBJ2-2
clone size: -
CDR3 DNA: TGTGCCAGCAGCTTTTTTACGGGTACCGGGGAGCTGTTTTTT
CDR3 protein: CASSFFTGTGELFF

D gene: TRBD2
V gene: TRBV12-3/TRBV12-4
J gene: TRBJ2-1
clone size: many
CDR3 DNA: TGTGCCAGCGCACTAGCGGGGGGGCCCGATGAGCAGTTCTTC
CDR3 protein: CASALAGGPDEQFF

D gene: -
V gene: TRBV27
J gene: TRBJ2-7
clone size: -
CDR3 DNA: TGTGCCAGCAGTTTTGGGGAGCCGTACGAGCAGTACTTC
CDR3 protein: CASSFGEPYEQYF

D gene: -
V gene: TRBV27
J gene: TRBJ1-6
clone size: -
CDR3 DNA: TGTGCCAGCAGTTTCTATAATTCACCCCTCCACTTT
CDR3 protein: CASSFYNSPLHF

D gene: TRBD1
V gene: TRBV5-1
J gene: TRBJ2-1
clone size: many
CDR3 DNA: TGCGCCAGCAGCTCACTCCAGGGGGATGAGCAGTTCTTC
CDR3 protein: CASSSLQGDEQFF

D gene: -
V gene: TRBV11-2
J gene: TRBJ2-5
clone size: -
CDR3 DNA: TGTGCCAGCAGCTTAGAGGCTCCTATCCTGGAGACCCAGTACTTC
CDR3 protein: CASSLEAPILETQYF

D gene: -
V gene: TRBV6-5
J gene: TRBJ2-7
clone size: few
CDR3 DNA: TGTGCCAGCAGGTGGACGGTAGGACCCTACGAGCAGTACTTC
CDR3 protein: CASRWTVGPYEQYF

D gene: TRBD1
V gene: TRBV5-1
J gene: TRBJ2-3
clone size: few
CDR3 DNA: TGCGCCAGCAGCCCGCCGGGACAGGAGAACACAGATACGCAGTATTTT
CDR3 protein: CASSPPGQENTDTQYF

D gene: -
V gene: TRBV3-1
J gene: TRBJ2-1
clone size: -
CDR3 DNA: TGTGCCAGCAGCCCGGATCCCAGAAGCGCCACGGGAAATGAGCAGTTCTTC
CDR3 protein: CASSPDPRSATGNEQFF

D gene: -
V gene: TRBV5-1
J gene: TRBJ2-1
clone size: many
CDR3 DNA: TGCGCCAGCAGCTTGGCCGAGGACACCCGTCAGAATGAGCAGTTCTTC
CDR3 protein: CASSLAEDTRQNEQFF

D gene: -
V gene: TRBV20-1
J gene: TRBJ1-1
clone size: -
CDR3 DNA: TGCAGTGCTCCTCCCGGGCCTCGCGTGGACACTGAAGCTTTCTTT
CDR3 protein: CSAPPGPRVDTEAFF

D gene: -
V gene: TRBV20-1
J gene: TRBJ1-5
clone size: few
CDR3 DNA: TGCAGTGCTAGAGAGGGCCTCAATCAGCCCCAGCATTTT
CDR3 protein: CSAREGLNQPQHF

D gene: -
V gene: TRBV6-2/TRBV6-3
J gene: TRBJ1-5
clone size: few
CDR3 DNA: TGTGCCAGCAGTTACTCGGAAGGGGCGCAGCCCCAGCATTTT
CDR3 protein: CASSYSEGAQPQHF

D gene: -
V gene: TRBV7-9
J gene: TRBJ1-3
clone size: -
CDR3 DNA: TGTGCCAGCAGCTCAGACCCCCCCACCATATATTTT
CDR3 protein: CASSSDPPTIYF

D gene: -
V gene: TRBV11-2
J gene: TRBJ1-6
clone size: few
CDR3 DNA: TGTGCCAGCAGCCCCCGGCGGGGGGATTCACCCCTCCACTTT
CDR3 protein: CASSPRRGDSPLHF

D gene: -
V gene: TRBV4-3
J gene: TRBJ2-3
clone size: few
CDR3 DNA: TGCGCCAGCAGCCAAGAGGTACTGGTTTGGAGAGATACGCAGTATTTT
CDR3 protein: CASSQEVLVWRDTQYF